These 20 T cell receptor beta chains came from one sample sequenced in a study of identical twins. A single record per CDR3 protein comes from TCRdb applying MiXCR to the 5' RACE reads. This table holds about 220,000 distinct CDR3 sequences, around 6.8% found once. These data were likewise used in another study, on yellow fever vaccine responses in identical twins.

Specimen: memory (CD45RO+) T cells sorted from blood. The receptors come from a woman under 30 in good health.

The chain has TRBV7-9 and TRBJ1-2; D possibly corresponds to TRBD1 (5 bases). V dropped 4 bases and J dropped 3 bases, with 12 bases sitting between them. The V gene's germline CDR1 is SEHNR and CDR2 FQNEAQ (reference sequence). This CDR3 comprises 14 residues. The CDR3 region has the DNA TGTGCCAGCAGCTGGTCCGGGACCGACTATGGCTACACCTTC. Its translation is CASSWSGTDYGYTF.

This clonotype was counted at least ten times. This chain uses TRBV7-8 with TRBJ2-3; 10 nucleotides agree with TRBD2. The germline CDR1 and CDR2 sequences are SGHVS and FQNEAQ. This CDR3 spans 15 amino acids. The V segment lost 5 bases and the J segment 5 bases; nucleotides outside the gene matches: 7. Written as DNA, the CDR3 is TGTGCCAGCAGCCCTCCTAGCGGGGGAAGAGATACGCAGTATTTT. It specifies CASSPPSGGRDTQYF.

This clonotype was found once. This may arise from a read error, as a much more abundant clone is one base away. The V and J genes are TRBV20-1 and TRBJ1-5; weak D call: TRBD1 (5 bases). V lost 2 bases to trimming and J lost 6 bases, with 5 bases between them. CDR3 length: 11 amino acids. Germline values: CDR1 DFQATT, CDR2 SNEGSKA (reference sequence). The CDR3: CSARQGQPQHF. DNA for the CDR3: TGCAGTGCTAGACAGGGTCAGCCCCAGCATTTT.

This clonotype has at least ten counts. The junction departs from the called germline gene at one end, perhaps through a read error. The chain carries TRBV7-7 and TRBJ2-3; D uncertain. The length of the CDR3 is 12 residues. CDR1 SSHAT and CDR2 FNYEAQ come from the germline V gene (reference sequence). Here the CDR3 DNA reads TGTGCTAGCAGCTTAAAGGATCTCCCCGAGTATTTT. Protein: CASSLKDLPEYF. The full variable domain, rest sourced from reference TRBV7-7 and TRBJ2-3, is GAGVSQSPRYKVTKRGQDVTLRCDPISSHATLYWYQQALGQGPEFLTYFNYEAQPDKSGLPSDRFSAERPEGSISTLTIQRTEQRDSAMYRCASSLKDLPEYFGPGTRLTVL.

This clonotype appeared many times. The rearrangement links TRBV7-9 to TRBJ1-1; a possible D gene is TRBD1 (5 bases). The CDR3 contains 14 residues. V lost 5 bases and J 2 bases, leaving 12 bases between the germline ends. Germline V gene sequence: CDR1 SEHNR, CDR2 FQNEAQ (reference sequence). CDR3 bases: TGTGCCAGCAGCCACCCCGGGACCAACACTGAAGCTTTCTTT. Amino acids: CASSHPGTNTEAFF.

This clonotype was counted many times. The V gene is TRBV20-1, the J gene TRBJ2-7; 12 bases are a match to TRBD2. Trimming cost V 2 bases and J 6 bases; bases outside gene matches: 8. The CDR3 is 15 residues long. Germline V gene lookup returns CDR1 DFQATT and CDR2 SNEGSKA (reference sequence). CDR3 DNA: TGCAGTGCTAGACAACCCCTAGCGGGAGGGCTCGAGCAGTACTTC. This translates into CSARQPLAGGLEQYF.

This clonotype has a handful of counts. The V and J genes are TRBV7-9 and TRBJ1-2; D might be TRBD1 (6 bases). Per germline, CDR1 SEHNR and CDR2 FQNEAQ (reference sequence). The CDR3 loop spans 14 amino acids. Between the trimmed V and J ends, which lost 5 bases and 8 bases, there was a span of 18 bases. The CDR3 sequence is CASSPRQELGGYTF. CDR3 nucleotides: TGTGCCAGCAGCCCCCGACAGGAGCTGGGCGGCTACACCTTC.

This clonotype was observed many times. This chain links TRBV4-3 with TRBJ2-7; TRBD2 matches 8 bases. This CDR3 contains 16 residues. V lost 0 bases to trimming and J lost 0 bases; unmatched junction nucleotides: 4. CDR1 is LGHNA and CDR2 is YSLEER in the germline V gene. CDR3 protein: CASSQEPLAGSYEQYF. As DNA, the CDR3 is TGCGCCAGCAGCCAAGAACCGCTAGCGGGCTCCTACGAGCAGTACTTC.

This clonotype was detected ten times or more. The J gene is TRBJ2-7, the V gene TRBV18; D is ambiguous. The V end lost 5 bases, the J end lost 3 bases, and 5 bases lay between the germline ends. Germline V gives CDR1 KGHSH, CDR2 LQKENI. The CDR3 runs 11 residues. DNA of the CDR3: TGTGCCAGCTCAGACATCTACGAGCAGTACTTC. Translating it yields CASSDIYEQYF. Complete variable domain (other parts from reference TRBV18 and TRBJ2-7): NAGVMQNPRHLVRRRGQEARLRCSPMKGHSHVYWYRQLPEEGLKFMVYLQKENIIDESGMPKERFSAEFPKEGPSILRIQQVVRGDSAAYFCASSDIYEQYFGPGTRLTVT.

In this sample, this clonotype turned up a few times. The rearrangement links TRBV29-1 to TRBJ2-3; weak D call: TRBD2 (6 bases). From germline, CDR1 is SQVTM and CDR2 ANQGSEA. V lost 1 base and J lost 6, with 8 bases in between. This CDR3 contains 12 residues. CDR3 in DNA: TGCAGCGTTGAAGGACTAGAGGATACGCAGTATTTT. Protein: CSVEGLEDTQYF.

The DNA for the CDR3 is TGTGCCAGCAGTGAAAGGGACAGGGGACACGAGCAGTACTTC. It specifies CASSERDRGHEQYF. The chain carries TRBV2 and TRBJ2-7, with TRBD1 matching 10 bases. The CDR3 covers 14 residues. V shed 2 bases and J 5 bases; nucleotides not matched to a gene: 3. Germline V gives CDR1 SNHLY, CDR2 FYNNEI. Supplemented by reference TRBV2 and TRBJ2-7, the full variable domain reads EPEVTQTPSHQVTQMGQEVILRCVPISNHLYFYWYRQILGQKVEFLVSFYNNEISEKSEIFDDQFSVERPDGSNFTLKIRSTKLEDSAMYFCASSERDRGHEQYFGPGTRLTVT.

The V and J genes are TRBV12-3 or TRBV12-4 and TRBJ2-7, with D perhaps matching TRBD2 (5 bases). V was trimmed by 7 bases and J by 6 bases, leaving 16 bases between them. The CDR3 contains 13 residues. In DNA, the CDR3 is TGTGCCAGCACCACCGGGGTGGGCGCCGAGCAGTACTTC. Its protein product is CASTTGVGAEQYF.

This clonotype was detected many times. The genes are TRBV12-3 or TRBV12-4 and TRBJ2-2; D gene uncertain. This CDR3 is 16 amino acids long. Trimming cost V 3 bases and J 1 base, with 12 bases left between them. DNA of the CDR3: TGTGCCAGCAGTTTTCTTGTGACGGGGAACACCGGGGAGCTGTTTTTT. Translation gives CASSFLVTGNTGELFF.

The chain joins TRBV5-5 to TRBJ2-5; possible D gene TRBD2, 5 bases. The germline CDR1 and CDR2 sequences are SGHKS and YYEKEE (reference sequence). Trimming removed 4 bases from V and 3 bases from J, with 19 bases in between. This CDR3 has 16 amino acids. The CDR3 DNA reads TGTGCCAGCAGCCGAGGCAGTTCGAGCGGAAAAGAGACCCAGTACTTC. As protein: CASSRGSSSGKETQYF.

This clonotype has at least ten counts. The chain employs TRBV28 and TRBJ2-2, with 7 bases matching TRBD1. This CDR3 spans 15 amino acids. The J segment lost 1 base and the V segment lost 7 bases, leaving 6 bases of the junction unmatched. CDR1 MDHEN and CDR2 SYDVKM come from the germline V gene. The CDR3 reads CASTTGQLNTGELFF. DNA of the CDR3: TGTGCCAGCACTACGGGACAGCTGAACACCGGGGAGCTGTTTTTT.

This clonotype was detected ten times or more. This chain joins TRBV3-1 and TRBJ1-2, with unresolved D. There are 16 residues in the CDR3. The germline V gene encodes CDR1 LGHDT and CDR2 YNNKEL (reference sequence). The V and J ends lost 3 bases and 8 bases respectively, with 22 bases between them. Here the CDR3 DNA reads TGTGCCAGCAGCCAGACGCACTCCGGGGTTCCTTTCGGCTACACCTTC. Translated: CASSQTHSGVPFGYTF.

The CDR3 DNA reads as TGTGCCAGCAGCCAGGGGAGGTCAGGGTCCGGGGAGCTGTTTTTT. Translation: CASSQGRSGSGELFF. The rearrangement joins TRBV11-2 to TRBJ2-2; the D call may be TRBD1 or TRBD2 (6 bases each). This CDR3 contains 15 residues. Trimming removed 5 bases at V and 6 bases at J, with 16 bases between. Germline V gives CDR1 SGHAT, CDR2 FQNNGV. The entire variable domain, with the rest obtained from reference TRBV11-2 and TRBJ2-2, is as follows: EAGVAQSPRYKIIEKRQSVAFWCNPISGHATLYWYQQILGQGPKLLIQFQNNGVVDDSQLPKDRFSAERLKGVDSTLKIQPAKLEDSAVYLCASSQGRSGSGELFFGEGSRLTVL.

The CDR3 nucleotides are TGTGCCAGCAGTTTAACAGGGGGCAAAACCTACGAGCAGTACTTC. Its translation is CASSLTGGKTYEQYF. The rearrangement joins TRBV28 to TRBJ2-7; 9 nucleotides line up with TRBD1. The J segment lost 2 bases and the V segment lost 2 bases, leaving 4 bases of the junction unmatched. The CDR3 contains 15 residues. Germline lookup yields CDR1 MDHEN and CDR2 SYDVKM.

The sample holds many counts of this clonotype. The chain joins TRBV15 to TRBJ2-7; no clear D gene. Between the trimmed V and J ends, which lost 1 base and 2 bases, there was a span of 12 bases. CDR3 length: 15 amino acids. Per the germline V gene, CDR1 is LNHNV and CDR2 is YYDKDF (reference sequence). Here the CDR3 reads CATSRAPPGTYEQYF. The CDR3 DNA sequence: TGTGCCACCAGCAGAGCTCCCCCGGGTACCTACGAGCAGTACTTC.

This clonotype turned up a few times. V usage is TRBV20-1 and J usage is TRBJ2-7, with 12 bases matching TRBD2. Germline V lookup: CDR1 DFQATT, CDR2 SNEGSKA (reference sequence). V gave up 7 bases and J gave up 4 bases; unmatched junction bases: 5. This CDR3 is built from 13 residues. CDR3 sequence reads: CSVKTSGSYEQYF. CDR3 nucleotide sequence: TGCAGTGTTAAGACTAGCGGGAGTTACGAGCAGTACTTC.